This T cell receptor (beta chain) is drawn from a study of CD8+ T cells in alopecia areata. The sample's treatment: oral pan-JAK inhibitor, 5-10 mg twice daily. Using a FACSAria, the CD4+ and CD8+ T cells were sorted from the PBMCs. A note on this clone: Its specificity is not known.

Broader study findings: Many expanded lesional clones remained in scalp and blood on tofacitinib.

V lost 0 bases and J lost 7, with 12 bases in between. The CDR3 has 14 amino acids. Germline V gene sequence: CDR1 GTSNPN, CDR2 SVGIG (reference sequence). RNA extraction was followed by reverse transcription into cDNA, which acted as the sequencing template. Here immunoSEQ multiplex PCR was the method, and the copy in TCRdb shows in-frame clones only, minus some. The sample includes some 110,000 clones, less than 75% of them seen just once. This TCR came from a human donor with alopecia areata. The genes are TRBV30 and TRBJ1-4; D is unresolved. Here the sequenced sample was CD8+ T cells sorted from blood, taken at week 4, from a patient treated with tofacitinib. The CDR3 DNA is TGTGCCTGGAGTGTTGACGGAGGTTCTGAAAAACTGTTTTTT. This codes for CAWSVDGGSEKLFF.